These 3 T cell receptor beta chains were sequenced from one sample in a study of cytomegalovirus exposure and HLA in healthy donors. Amplification used 60 Vbeta primers and 13 Jbeta primers. Assay: immunoSEQ multiplex PCR; the TCRdb copy retains only in-frame clones and omits some. The sample consists of about 100,000 clones, around four fifths of them appearing once. Sequencing was performed on PBMCs. All receptors derive from a man in his fifties or sixties in good health and CMV-seropositive.

The chain carries TRBV5-4 and TRBJ1-1, with D tentatively TRBD1 (6 bases). The ends were cut back, 4 bases at V and 8 bases at J, with 18 bases in the middle. CDR1 and CDR2 from the germline V gene are SGHNT and YYREEE (reference sequence). This CDR3 region has 14 residues. The CDR3 region has the DNA TGTGCCAGCAGCCCTACAGGGAGAGGGGAGGAAGCTTTCTTT. Translated: CASSPTGRGEEAFF.

Only a few counts were recorded for this clone. The chain has TRBV15 and TRBJ2-5, with 12 bases matching TRBD1. Germline V CDR1 and CDR2: LNHNV, YYDKDF (reference sequence). This CDR3 is built from 14 residues. Unmatched junction bases numbered 2, after V lost 5 bases and J lost 4 bases. The CDR3 nucleotides read TGTGCCACCAGCGGGGACAGGGGGCTAGAGACCCAGTACTTC. It specifies CATSGDRGLETQYF. The full variable domain, rest sourced from reference TRBV15 and TRBJ2-5, is DAMVIQNPRYQVTQFGKPVTLSCSQTLNHNVMYWYQQKSSQAPKLLFHYYDKDFNNEADTPDNFQSRRPNTSFCFLDIRSPGLGDTAMYLCATSGDRGLETQYFGPGTRLLVL.

The chain recombines TRBV9 with TRBJ2-5, with 9 bases identical to TRBD1. The J call is uncertain, as TRBJ2-7 better fits the DNA end. The CDR3 runs to 15 residues. Germline V gives CDR1 SGDLS, CDR2 YYNGEE. The DNA of the CDR3 is TGTGCCAGCAGCAGCTGGGACAGGGTGGGGGCCGAGCAGTACTTC. This codes for CASSSWDRVGAEQYF.